This T cell receptor beta chain is drawn from a study of beta chain features in type 1 diabetes. Study results and limitations: The study found moderately but significantly shorter TCRB CDR3s in all four CD4+ subsets of Type 1 diabetes patients.

This clone was found a few times. As yet, its antigen is unknown. As every portion of the isolated RNA was reverse transcribed, the sequencing read expressed TCRB transcripts. TCRdb keeps only in-frame clones here, not all; method: immunoSEQ multiplex PCR. The sample shows 150,000 to 200,000 clones, roughly 60% of them seen only once. The CDR3 contains 11 residues. Germline CDR1 reads SQVTM; CDR2 reads ANQGSEA. V was trimmed by 2 bases and J by 9 bases, leaving 11 bases between them. What was sequenced was naive CD4+ T cells from blood. This sequence joins TRBV29-1 and TRBJ2-7; TRBD2 might be the D (6 bases). The sequence derives from a man in his thirties or forties with type 1 diabetes. CDR3 DNA: TGCAGCGTTGAAAAAGGGGAGGTGCAGTACTTC. Residues: CSVEKGEVQYF.